This TCR beta chain was recorded in a study of blood T cell repertoires in COVID-19. CDR3 size: 10 residues. V shed 7 bases and J shed 6 bases, with 6 bases lying between them. Germline V lookup: CDR1 MNHEY, CDR2 SMNVEV (reference sequence). TCRdb's table, derived via immunoSEQ multiplex PCR, lists solely in-frame clones and lacks some. The sample contains about 270,000 clones, around 90% of which appear only once. This sequence was found in a woman in her twenties or thirties with acute COVID-19. The chain employs TRBV27 and TRBJ1-1, with D hard to call. The sample comprised PBMCs or T cells enriched from blood (not recorded which). The CDR3 DNA reads TGTGCCAGCATTGGAGCTGAAGCTTTCTTT. Translation: CASIGAEAFF.